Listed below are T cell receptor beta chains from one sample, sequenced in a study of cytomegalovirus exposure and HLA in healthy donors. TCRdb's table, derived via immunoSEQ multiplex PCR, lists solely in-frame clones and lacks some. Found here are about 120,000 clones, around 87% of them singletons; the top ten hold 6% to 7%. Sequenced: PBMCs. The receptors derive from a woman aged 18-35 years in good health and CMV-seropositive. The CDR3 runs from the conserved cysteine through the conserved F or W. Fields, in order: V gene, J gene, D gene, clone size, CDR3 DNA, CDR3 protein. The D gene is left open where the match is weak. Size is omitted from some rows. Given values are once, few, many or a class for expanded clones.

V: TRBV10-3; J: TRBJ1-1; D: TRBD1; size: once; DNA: TGTGCCATCAGCCGGGACAGAGACACTGAAGCTTTCTTT; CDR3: CAISRDRDTEAFF
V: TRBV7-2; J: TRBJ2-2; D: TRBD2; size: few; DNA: TGTGCCAGCAGCTTAGGACTAGCGCGAAGGCTGTTTTTT; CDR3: CASSLGLARRLFF
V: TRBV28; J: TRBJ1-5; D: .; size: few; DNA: TGTGCCAGCAGGGGAGGCAATCAGCCCCAGCATTTT; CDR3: CASRGGNQPQHF
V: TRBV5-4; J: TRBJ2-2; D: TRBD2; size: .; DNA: TGTGCCAGCAGCACCGGGACAAGACTAGCGGGGCCCGGGGAGCTGTTTTTT; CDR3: CASSTGTRLAGPGELFF
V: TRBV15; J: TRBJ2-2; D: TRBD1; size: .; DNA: TGTGCCACCAGCCCCCGACAGGGGGCACTCGGGGAGCTGTTTTTT; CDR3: CATSPRQGALGELFF
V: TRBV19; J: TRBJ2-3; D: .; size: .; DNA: TGTGCCAGTAGTATGGGACTCCAACCTAGCACAGATACGCAGTATTTT; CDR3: CASSMGLQPSTDTQYF
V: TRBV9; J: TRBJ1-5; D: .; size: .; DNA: TGTGCCAGCGGGGAAAGCGAGGGAAGGAATCAGCCCCAGCATTTT; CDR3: CASGESEGRNQPQHF
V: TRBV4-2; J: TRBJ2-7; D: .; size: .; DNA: TGTGCCAGCAGCCATAGTCCGGGGACCTACGAGCAGTACTTC; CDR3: CASSHSPGTYEQYF
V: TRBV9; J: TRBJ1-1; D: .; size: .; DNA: TGTGCCAGCAGCGCGGGGGGAACCCTCGGCACTGAAGCTTTCTTT; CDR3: CASSAGGTLGTEAFF
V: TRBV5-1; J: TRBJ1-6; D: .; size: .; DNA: TGCGACTCACTGGGGGGGGTTGGCTCCTATAATTCACCCCTCCACTTT; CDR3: CDSLGGVGSYNSPLHF
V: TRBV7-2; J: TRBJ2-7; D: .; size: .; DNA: TGTGCCAGCAGTCCGGAGACAGGGAGGTTCCACGAGCAGTACTTC; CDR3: CASSPETGRFHEQYF
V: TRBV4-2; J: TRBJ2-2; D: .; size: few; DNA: TGTGCCAGCAGCCACCGTAGCCTCGGGGAGCTGTTTTTT; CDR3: CASSHRSLGELFF
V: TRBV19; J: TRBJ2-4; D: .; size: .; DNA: TGTGCCAGTAGGCCTGAGGTGGCCAAAAACATTCAGTACTTC; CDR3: CASRPEVAKNIQYF
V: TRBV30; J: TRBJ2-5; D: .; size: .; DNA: TGTGCCTGGAGTTTAAGAGAAGAGACCCAGTACTTC; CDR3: CAWSLREETQYF
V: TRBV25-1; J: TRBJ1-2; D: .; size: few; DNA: TGTGCCAGCAGTGAAGGGGACTCTCAGGGCTACACCTTC; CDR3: CASSEGDSQGYTF
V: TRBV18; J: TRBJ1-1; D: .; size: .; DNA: TGTGCCAGCTCACAGATTGACAGGAACACTGAAGCTTTCTTT; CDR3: CASSQIDRNTEAFF
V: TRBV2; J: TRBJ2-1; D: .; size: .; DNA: TGTGCCAGCGCCAGGGTTGTGGAGCAGTTCTTC; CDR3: CASARVVEQFF
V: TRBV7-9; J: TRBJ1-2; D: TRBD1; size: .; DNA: TGTGCCAGCAGCTTAACAGGGGCCCAACCCAGATTCAACTATGGCTACACCTTC; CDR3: CASSLTGAQPRFNYGYTF
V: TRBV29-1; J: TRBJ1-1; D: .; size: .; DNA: TGCAGCGTTGAAGATGGAGGGTACACTGAAGCTTTCTTT; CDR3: CSVEDGGYTEAFF
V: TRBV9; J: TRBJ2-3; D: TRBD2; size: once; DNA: TGTGCCAGCAGCGTAGGACTAGCGGGCACAGATACGCAGTATTTT; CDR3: CASSVGLAGTDTQYF
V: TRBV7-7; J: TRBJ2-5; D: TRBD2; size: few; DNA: TGTGCTAGCAGCTTAGGGAGCGGGACGGAGACCCAGTACTTC; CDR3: CASSLGSGTETQYF
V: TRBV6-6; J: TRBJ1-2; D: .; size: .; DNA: TGTGCCAGCAGTTACTCGGTGACACCCCTCTATGGCTACACCTTC; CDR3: CASSYSVTPLYGYTF
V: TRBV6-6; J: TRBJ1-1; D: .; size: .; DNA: TGTGCCAGCACCGTGTTTAACACTGAAGCTTTCTTT; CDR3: CASTVFNTEAFF
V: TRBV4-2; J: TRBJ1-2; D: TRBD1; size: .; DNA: TGTGCCAGCAGCCAGGACAGGGGGCGCGAGGTTGGTGGCTACACCTTC; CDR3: CASSQDRGREVGGYTF
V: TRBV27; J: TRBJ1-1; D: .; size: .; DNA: TGTGCCAGCAGTTCAACCCGGAGCACTGAAGCTTTCTTT; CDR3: CASSSTRSTEAFF
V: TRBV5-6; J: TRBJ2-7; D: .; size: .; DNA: TGTGCCAGCAGCTCCCTTAAGGGCAGCGGAAGCTCCTACGAGCAGTACTTC; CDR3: CASSSLKGSGSSYEQYF
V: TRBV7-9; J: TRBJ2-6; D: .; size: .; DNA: TGTGCCAGCAGCTTAACCCCGCCGGGGGCTGGGGCCAACGTCCTGACTTTC; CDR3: CASSLTPPGAGANVLTF
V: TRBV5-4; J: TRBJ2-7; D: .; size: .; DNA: TGTGCCAGCAGCTTGGGGGCGGGCTACGAGCAGTACTTC; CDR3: CASSLGAGYEQYF
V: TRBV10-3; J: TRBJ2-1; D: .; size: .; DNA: TGTGCCATCAGTGAGCTAACAGGGAATGAGCAGTTCTTC; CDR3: CAISELTGNEQFF
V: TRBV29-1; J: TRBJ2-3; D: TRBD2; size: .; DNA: TGCAGCGTTGAGACTAGCGCGGCAGATACGCAGTATTTT; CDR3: CSVETSAADTQYF
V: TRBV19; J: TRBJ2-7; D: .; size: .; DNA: TGTGCCAGTAGTCCCTTCCCAGGGGACTACGAGCAGTACTTC; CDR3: CASSPFPGDYEQYF
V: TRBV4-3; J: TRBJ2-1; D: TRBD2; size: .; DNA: TGCGCCAGCAGCCACTTAGGACTAGCCCATTACAATGAGCAGTTCTTC; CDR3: CASSHLGLAHYNEQFF
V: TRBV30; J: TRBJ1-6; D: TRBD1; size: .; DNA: TGTGCCTGGAGCGTAGACAGGGTGGTTGGTAATTCACCCCTCCACTTT; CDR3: CAWSVDRVVGNSPLHF
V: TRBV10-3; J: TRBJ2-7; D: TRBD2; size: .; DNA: TGTGCCATCAGTGAGGGGGTACGGGGACTAGCGGGGGCCTACGAGCAGTACTTC; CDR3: CAISEGVRGLAGAYEQYF
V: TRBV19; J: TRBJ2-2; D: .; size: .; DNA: TGTGCCAGTAGTATGGGCCGGAACACCGGGGAGCTGTTTTTT; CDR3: CASSMGRNTGELFF
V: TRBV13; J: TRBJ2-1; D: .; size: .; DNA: TGTGCCAGCAGCCCCCCCCGGGGCAATGAGCAGTTCTTC; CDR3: CASSPPRGNEQFF
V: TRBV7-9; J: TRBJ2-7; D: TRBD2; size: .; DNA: TGTGCCAGCAGTGCCTGGACTAGCGGGAGCTACGAGCAGTACTTC; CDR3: CASSAWTSGSYEQYF
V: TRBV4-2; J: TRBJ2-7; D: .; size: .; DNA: TGTGCCAGCAGCCAAGAGGGAAGCGGAAGCTCCTACGAGCAGTACTTC; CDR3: CASSQEGSGSSYEQYF
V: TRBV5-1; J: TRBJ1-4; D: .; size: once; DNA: TGCGCCAGCAGCCGGACAGCAACTAATGAAAAACTGTTTTTT; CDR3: CASSRTATNEKLFF
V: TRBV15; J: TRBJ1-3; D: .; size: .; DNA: TGTGCCACCAGCAGAGTGCCGGGGAGCTCTGGAAACACCATATATTTT; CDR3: CATSRVPGSSGNTIYF
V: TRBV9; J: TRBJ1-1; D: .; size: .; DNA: TGTGCCAGCAGCCCCGGGTTGGAGTTGACTGAAGCTTTCTTT; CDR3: CASSPGLELTEAFF
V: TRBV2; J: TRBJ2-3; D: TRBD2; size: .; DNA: TGTGCCAGCAGTGTGACTAGCGGCACAGATACGCAGTATTTT; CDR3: CASSVTSGTDTQYF
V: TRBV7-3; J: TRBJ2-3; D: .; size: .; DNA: TGTGCCAGCAGCTTAAGGGGGGTTGAAGGGCTAGATACGCAGTATTTT; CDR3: CASSLRGVEGLDTQYF
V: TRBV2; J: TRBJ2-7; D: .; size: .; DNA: TGTGCCAGCGACCGACCTTCGAGGGTGCCCTCTGGGGAGCAGTACTTC; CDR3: CASDRPSRVPSGEQYF
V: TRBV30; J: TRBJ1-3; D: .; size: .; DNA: TGTGCCTGGTCCGGGACAAACTCTGGAAACACCATATATTTT; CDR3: CAWSGTNSGNTIYF
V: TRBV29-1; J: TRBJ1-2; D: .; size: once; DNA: TGCAGCGTTGGAGATCGACAGTACGGCTACACCTTC; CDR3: CSVGDRQYGYTF
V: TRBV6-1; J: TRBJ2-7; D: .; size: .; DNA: TGTGCCAGCAGGGGGAGATCCTACGAGCAGTACTTC; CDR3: CASRGRSYEQYF
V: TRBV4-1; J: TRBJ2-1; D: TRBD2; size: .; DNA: TGCGCCAGCAGCCAGGCTCTAGCGGGGCTCATTATGGGTGAGCAGTTCTTC; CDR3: CASSQALAGLIMGEQFF
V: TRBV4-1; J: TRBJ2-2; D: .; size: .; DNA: TGCGCCAGCAGCCAATTTTATGGCGGGGTGGGGGACACCGGGGAGCTGTTTTTT; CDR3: CASSQFYGGVGDTGELFF
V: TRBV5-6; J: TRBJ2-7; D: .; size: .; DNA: TGTGCCAGCAGCTTAGGGGAATGGTACGAGCAGTACTTC; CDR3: CASSLGEWYEQYF
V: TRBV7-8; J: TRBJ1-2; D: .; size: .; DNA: TGTGCCAGCAGCATCCGGGACTTCTCGTATGGCTACACCTTC; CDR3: CASSIRDFSYGYTF
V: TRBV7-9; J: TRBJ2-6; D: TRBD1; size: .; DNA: TGTGCCAGCAGCAAATCCCACACAGGGGGGAACTCTGGGGCCAACGTCCTGACTTTC; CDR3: CASSKSHTGGNSGANVLTF
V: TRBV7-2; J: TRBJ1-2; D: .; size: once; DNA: TGTGCCAGCAGCCTGGAGGGCGGGGGGCCCTATGGCTACACCTTC; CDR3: CASSLEGGGPYGYTF
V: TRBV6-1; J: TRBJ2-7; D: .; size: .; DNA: TGTGCCAGCTTCCACCCCCACAAGTCCTACGAGCAGTACTTC; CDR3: CASFHPHKSYEQYF
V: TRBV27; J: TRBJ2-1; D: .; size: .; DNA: TGTGCCAGCAGTTTAGGGGGGTTTGGGGTTGAGCAGTTCTTC; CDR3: CASSLGGFGVEQFF
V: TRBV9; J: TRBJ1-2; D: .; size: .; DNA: TGTGCCAGCAGCGTGTCAGGGTCGGCGGGAGTCTATGGCTACACCTTC; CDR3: CASSVSGSAGVYGYTF
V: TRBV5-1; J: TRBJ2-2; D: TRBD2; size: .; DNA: TGCGCCAGCAGCTTGTCTCTAGCGGGGGGCTATTCCGGGGAGCTGTTTTTT; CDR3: CASSLSLAGGYSGELFF
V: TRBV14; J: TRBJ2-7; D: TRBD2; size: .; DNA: TGTGCCAGCAGCCAAGAGCGGCTAGCGGGAAGCAGCGAGCAGTACTTC; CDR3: CASSQERLAGSSEQYF
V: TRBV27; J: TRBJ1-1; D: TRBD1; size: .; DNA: TGTGCCAGCAGTCTAATAGGGGGCGACACTGAAGCTTTCTTT; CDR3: CASSLIGGDTEAFF
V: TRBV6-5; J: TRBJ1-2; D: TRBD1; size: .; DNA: TGTGCCAGCAGCCCCCACAGGGGAGGCTACACCTTC; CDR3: CASSPHRGGYTF